What follows are 11 T cell receptor beta chains derived from one specimen sequenced in a study of blood T cells in healthy people across ages. A second PCR, run for roughly 7 to 12 cycles, used a sample-barcoded 5' primer plus a J-beta primer mix. Via MiXCR, TCRdb re-called the 5' RACE reads, giving one row per CDR3 protein. The sample lists some 1.5 million distinct CDR3 sequences; roughly 43% were seen once. Sequencing input: blood. Receptors originate from a woman aged 18-29 years in good health.

The table lists this clonotype with a count of one. This chain connects TRBV20-1 to TRBJ2-7, with D unresolved. Trimming cost V 6 bases and J 3 bases, with 9 bases left between them. The CDR3 is made up of 11 amino acids. CDR1 and CDR2 from the germline V gene are DFQATT and SNEGSKA (reference sequence). This CDR3 is CSASNDYEQYF. The DNA for the CDR3 is TGCAGTGCCTCTAACGACTACGAGCAGTACTTC.

This clonotype was recorded a few times. The CDR3 here is CASSSAPLSTNYGYTF. The CDR3 DNA reads TGTGCCAGCAGCTCAGCCCCCCTCAGCACTAACTATGGCTACACCTTC. This sequence joins TRBV7-6 and TRBJ1-2; D gene uncertain. Trimming removed 4 bases from V and 0 bases from J, with 15 bases in between. CDR3 length: 16 amino acids. In germline, CDR1 is SGHVS, CDR2 FNYEAQ.

This rearrangement joins TRBV20-1 to TRBJ2-5, with no clear D. The tail of the sequence fits TRBJ2-7 better, so the J call may be wrong. The CDR3 contains 13 residues. Per germline, CDR1 DFQATT and CDR2 SNEGSKA (reference sequence). DNA of the CDR3: TGCAGTGCCCCGGACGCCCTACCCTACGAGCAGTACTTC. Translating it yields CSAPDALPYEQYF.

In DNA form, the CDR3 reads TGTGCCAGCAGCTACGGACTAGCGGGCGACACCGGGGAGCTGTTTTTT. This translates into CASSYGLAGDTGELFF. This chain links TRBV11-2 with TRBJ2-2, with 11 bases lining up with TRBD2. The CDR3 is 16 amino acids. The V segment lost 4 bases and the J segment 3 bases; nucleotides outside the gene matches: 4. Germline CDR1 and CDR2: SGHAT and FQNNGV.

This clonotype has only a few counts. CDR3 nucleotide sequence: TGTGCCAGCAGTCCTAAGAAAGGGTCCCCTGAAGCTTTCTTT. This translates into CASSPKKGSPEAFF. The rearrangement uses TRBV12-3 or TRBV12-4 and TRBJ1-1, with D unclear. Trimming removed 5 bases from V and 6 bases from J, with 16 bases in between. This CDR3 is built from 14 residues.

A single count supports this clonotype. V is TRBV29-1 and J is TRBJ2-7; 11 bases map to TRBD2. The end of the DNA is better explained by TRBJ2-5, so the J call may be wrong. The CDR3 loop spans 19 amino acids. In germline, CDR1 is SQVTM, CDR2 ANQGSEA. CDR3 bases: TGCAGCGTTGATGGAGGGATAGCGGGAGGGCAGGGCCCGGCAGAGACCCAGTACTTC. Translated: CSVDGGIAGGQGPAETQYF.

This clonotype was detected a few times. V and J are TRBV9 and TRBJ2-5; maybe TRBD2 (6 bases). This CDR3 is built from 16 residues. The germline V and J ends were trimmed by 0 bases and 1 base, with 13 bases remaining between them. CDR1 is SGDLS, CDR2 YYNGEE, per germline. The DNA of the CDR3 is TGTGCCAGCAGCGTAGGACATAGCGGAGTCCAAGAGACCCAGTACTTC. Protein sequence: CASSVGHSGVQETQYF.

A note on this clonotype: Germline is not matched at one junction end, which may reflect a read error. This chain links TRBV25-1 with TRBJ2-1; 8 positions agree with TRBD2. The CDR3 spans 17 residues. Germline V gene data show CDR1 as MGHDK and CDR2 as SYGVNS. CDR3 in DNA: TGTGTCAGCAGGCCAGGCGGGAGCGGGAGTTACTACAATGAGCAGTTCTTC. As protein: CVSRPGGSGSYYNEQFF.

In this sample, this clonotype turned up a few times. CDR3 nucleotide sequence: TGTGCCAGCAGTGTTGATAGCGGGAGGACTACGCAGTATTTT. This codes for CASSVDSGRTTQYF. This chain joins TRBV6-4 and TRBJ2-3; TRBD2 matches at 10 bases. The J segment lost 8 bases and the V segment lost 4 bases, leaving 6 bases of the junction unmatched. CDR1 MRHNA and CDR2 SNTAGT come from the germline V gene. This CDR3 contains 14 residues.

This clonotype was counted between two and nine times. This chain connects TRBV6-2 or TRBV6-3 to TRBJ2-1; either TRBD1 or TRBD2 may fit D (5 bases each). The CDR3 consists of 12 residues. V dropped 6 bases and J dropped 12 bases, with 15 bases sitting between them. Germline V gene data show CDR1 as MNHEY and CDR2 as SVGEGT. This CDR3 reads CASRSGTPVQFF. In DNA form, the CDR3 reads TGTGCCAGCAGATCGGGGACCCCAGTGCAGTTCTTC.

This rearrangement joins TRBV20-1 to TRBJ2-1; 7 bases are a match to TRBD2. CDR1 and CDR2 from the germline V gene are DFQATT and SNEGSKA (reference sequence). The junction had 6 bases not matched to a gene; V was cut back by 1 base and J by 9 bases. This CDR3 has 13 residues. CDR3 region: CSARVPGGVEQFF. CDR3 coding DNA: TGCAGTGCTAGAGTTCCGGGAGGCGTTGAGCAGTTCTTC.